A single sample gave rise to the 6 T cell receptor beta chains below, sequenced in a study of regulatory and conventional T cells in RAG deficiency. Repertoires were generated with immunoSEQ multiplex PCR, while TCRdb's copy carries only in-frame clones and drops some. Of 30,000 to 40,000 clones listed, around 89% are singletons. The data also belong to a second study, concerning regulatory T cells. That source adds: Amplification used 52 TRBV primers and 13 TRBJ primers.

Source material: CD8+ T cells sorted from blood. All receptors derive from a human donor in good health.

V gene TRBV29-1 combines with J gene TRBJ2-5; 12 bases line up with TRBD2. Looked up from germline, CDR1 is SQVTM and CDR2 is ANQGSEA. This CDR3 contains 16 residues. V lost 6 bases, J lost 1 base, and 9 bases stayed unmatched. The CDR3: CSVDGLAGRLQETQYF. The CDR3 DNA follows: TGCAGCGTCGACGGACTAGCGGGAAGACTCCAAGAGACCCAGTACTTC.

CDR3 in amino acids: CASSQEEGTWDNQPQHF. The CDR3 DNA reads as TGCGCCAGCAGCCAAGAGGAGGGGACCTGGGACAATCAGCCCCAGCATTTT. The rearrangement links TRBV4-1 to TRBJ1-5; D is possibly TRBD1 (5 bases). This CDR3 has 17 residues. Germline CDR1 is MGHRA and CDR2 is YSYEKL. Trimming removed 0 bases at V and 3 bases at J, with 15 bases between.

The chain recombines TRBV7-2 with TRBJ2-3; the D is unclear. CDR1 and CDR2 from the germline V gene are SGHTA and FQGNSA. The CDR3 extends over 15 amino acids. V dropped 2 bases and J dropped 2 bases, with 11 bases sitting between them. The CDR3 reads CASSLIVGNTDTQYF. CDR3 nucleotide sequence: TGTGCCAGCAGCTTAATCGTCGGAAACACAGATACGCAGTATTTT.

This chain links TRBV6-5 with TRBJ1-2; TRBD1 is a possible D gene (5 bases). The CDR3 extends over 16 amino acids. V gave up 0 bases and J gave up 8 bases, with 19 bases separating them. Germline V gene data show CDR1 as MNHEY and CDR2 as SVGAGI. The CDR3 nucleotides are TGTGCCAGCAGTTACTCCACAGGCAGGTCTTCGTACGGCTACACCTTC. This sequence encodes CASSYSTGRSSYGYTF.

This chain connects TRBV2 to TRBJ2-7; 10 positions match TRBD1. J lost 2 bases, V lost 7 bases, and 8 bases had no gene match. There are 15 residues in the CDR3. CDR1 and CDR2 (germline): SNHLY, FYNNEI. CDR3 in DNA: TGTGCCAGCACCGACAAAGGGACAGGGGCCTACGAGCAGTACTTC. This sequence encodes CASTDKGTGAYEQYF.

This clone appeared a single time. The chain links TRBV13 to TRBJ2-5; no clear D. This CDR3 has 14 amino acids. Between the trimmed V and J ends, which lost 0 bases and 6 bases, there was a span of 11 bases. Germline V gives CDR1 PRHDT, CDR2 FYEKMQ (reference sequence). The CDR3 DNA reads TGTGCCAGCAGCTTAGGGGGGATTGGGAAGACCCAGTACTTC. This gives the protein CASSLGGIGKTQYF.